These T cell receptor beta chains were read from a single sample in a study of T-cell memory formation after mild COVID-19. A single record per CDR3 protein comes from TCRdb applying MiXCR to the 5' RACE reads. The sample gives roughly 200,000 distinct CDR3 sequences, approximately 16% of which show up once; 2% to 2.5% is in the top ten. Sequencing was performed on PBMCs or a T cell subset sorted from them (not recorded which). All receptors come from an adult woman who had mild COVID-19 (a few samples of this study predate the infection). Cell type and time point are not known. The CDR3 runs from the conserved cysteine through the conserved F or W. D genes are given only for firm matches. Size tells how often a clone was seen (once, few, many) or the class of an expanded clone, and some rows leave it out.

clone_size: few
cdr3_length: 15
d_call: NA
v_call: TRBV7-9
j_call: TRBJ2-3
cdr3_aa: CASSLSHTGADTQYF
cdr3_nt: TGTGCCAGCAGCCTAAGCCATACAGGTGCAGATACGCAGTATTTT

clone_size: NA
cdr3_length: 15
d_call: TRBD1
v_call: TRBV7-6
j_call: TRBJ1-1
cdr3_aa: CASSSGTGGGTEAFF
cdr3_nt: TGTGCCAGCAGCTCCGGGACAGGGGGAGGCACTGAAGCTTTCTTT

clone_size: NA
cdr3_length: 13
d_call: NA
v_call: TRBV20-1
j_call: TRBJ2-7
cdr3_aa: CSARVRVSHEQYF
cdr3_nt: TGCAGTGCTAGAGTCCGGGTGTCCCACGAGCAGTACTTC

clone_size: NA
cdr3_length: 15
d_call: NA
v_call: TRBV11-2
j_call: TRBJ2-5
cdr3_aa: CASSPISEFGETQYF
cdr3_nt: TGTGCCAGCAGCCCAATCTCGGAGTTCGGGGAGACCCAGTACTTC

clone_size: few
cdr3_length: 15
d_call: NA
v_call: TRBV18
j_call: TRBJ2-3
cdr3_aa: CASSPSAGPTDTQYF
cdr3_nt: TGTGCCAGCTCACCCTCCGCTGGACCCACAGATACGCAGTATTTT

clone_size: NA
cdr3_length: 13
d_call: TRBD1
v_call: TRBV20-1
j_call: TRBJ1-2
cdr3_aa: CSAPRQGGIGYTF
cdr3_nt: TGCAGTGCTCCCCGACAGGGGGGGATAGGCTACACCTTC

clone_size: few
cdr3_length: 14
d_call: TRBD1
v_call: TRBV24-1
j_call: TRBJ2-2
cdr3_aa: CATSAGQGPGELFF
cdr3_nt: TGTGCCACCAGTGCGGGACAGGGGCCCGGGGAGCTGTTTTTT

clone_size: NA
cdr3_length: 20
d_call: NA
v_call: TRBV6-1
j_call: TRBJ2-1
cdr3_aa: CASSEASGEGAGSSYNEQFF
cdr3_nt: TGTGCCAGCAGTGAAGCGTCAGGGGAGGGAGCGGGTAGCTCCTACAATGAGCAGTTCTTC

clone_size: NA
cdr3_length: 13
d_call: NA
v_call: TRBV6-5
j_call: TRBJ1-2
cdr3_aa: CARRPDSNYGYTF
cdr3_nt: TGTGCCAGAAGACCCGACAGTAACTATGGCTACACCTTC

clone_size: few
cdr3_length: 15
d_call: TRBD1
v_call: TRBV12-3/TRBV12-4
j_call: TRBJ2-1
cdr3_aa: CASSFRRDREYEQFF
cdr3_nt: TGTGCCAGCAGTTTTCGTAGGGACAGGGAGTATGAGCAGTTCTTC

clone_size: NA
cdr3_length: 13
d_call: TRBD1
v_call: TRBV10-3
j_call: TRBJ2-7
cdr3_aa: CAISRDRDYEQYF
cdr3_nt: TGTGCCATCAGTCGGGACAGGGACTACGAGCAGTACTTC

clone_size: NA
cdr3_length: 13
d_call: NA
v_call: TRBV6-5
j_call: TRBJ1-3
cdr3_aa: CASSPPGRNTIYF
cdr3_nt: TGTGCCAGCAGTCCCCCCGGGAGAAACACCATATATTTT

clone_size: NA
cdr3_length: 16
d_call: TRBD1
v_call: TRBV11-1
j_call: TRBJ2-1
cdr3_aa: CASSGQETRFGNEQFF
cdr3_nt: TGTGCCAGCAGCGGACAGGAAACCAGGTTCGGCAATGAGCAGTTCTTC

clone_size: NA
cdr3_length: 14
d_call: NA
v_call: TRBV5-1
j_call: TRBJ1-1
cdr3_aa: CASSLARGNTEAFF
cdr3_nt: TGCGCCAGCAGCTTGGCGCGGGGGAACACTGAAGCTTTCTTT

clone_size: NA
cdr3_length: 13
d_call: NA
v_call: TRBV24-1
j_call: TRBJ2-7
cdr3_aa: CATSDPNGGESFF
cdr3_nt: TGTGCCACCAGTGATCCTAACGGCGGGGAGAGCTTCTTC

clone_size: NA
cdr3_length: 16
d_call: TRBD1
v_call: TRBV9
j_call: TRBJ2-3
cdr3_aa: CASSPLGQSNTDTQYF
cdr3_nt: TGTGCCAGCAGTCCTCTGGGACAGTCCAACACAGATACGCAGTATTTT